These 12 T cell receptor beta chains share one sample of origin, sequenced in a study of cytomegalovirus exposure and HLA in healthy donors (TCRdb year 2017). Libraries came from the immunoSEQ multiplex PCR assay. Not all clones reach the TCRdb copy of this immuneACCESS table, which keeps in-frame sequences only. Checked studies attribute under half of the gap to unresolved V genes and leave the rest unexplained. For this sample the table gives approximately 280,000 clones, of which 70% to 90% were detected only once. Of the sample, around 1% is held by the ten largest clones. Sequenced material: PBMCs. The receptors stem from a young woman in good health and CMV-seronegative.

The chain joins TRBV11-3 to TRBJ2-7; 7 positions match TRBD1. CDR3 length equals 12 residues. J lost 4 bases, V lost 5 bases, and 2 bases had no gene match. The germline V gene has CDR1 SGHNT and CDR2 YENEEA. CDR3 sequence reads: CASSPTGYEQYF. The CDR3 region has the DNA TGTGCCAGCAGCCCGACAGGGTACGAGCAGTACTTC.

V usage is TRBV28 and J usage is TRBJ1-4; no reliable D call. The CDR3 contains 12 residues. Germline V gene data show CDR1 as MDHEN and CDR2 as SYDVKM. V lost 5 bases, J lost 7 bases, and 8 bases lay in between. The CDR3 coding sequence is TGTGCCAGCAGTGTACGAGGTGAAAAACTGTTTTTT. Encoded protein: CASSVRGEKLFF.

The CDR3, as DNA: TGTGCCAGCAGCTTGGGGTACAGGGGACTCAAGGTCCTGACTTTC. It specifies CASSLGYRGLKVLTF. This chain connects TRBV5-8 to TRBJ2-6, with D perhaps matching TRBD1 (7 bases). Germline V CDR1 and CDR2: SGHTS, YDEGEE. The CDR3 runs 15 residues. V lost 0 bases, J lost 13 bases, and 17 bases lay in between. Using reference TRBV5-8 and TRBJ2-6 for the parts outside the CDR3, the full variable domain is EAGVTQSPTHLIKTRGQQATLRCSPISGHTSVYWYQQALGLGLQFLLWYDEGEERNRGNFPPRFSGRQFPNYSSELNVNALELEDSALYLCASSLGYRGLKVLTFGAGSRLTVL.

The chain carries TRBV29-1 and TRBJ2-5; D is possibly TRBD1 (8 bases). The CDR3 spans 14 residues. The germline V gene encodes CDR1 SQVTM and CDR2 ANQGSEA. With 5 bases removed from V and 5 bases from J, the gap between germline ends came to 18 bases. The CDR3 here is CSVLDREGWETQYF. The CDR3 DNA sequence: TGCAGCGTTCTGGACAGGGAGGGGTGGGAGACCCAGTACTTC.

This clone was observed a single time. The CDR3 DNA is TGTGCCAGCAGTTTCCAGGGACAGGGAACTGAAGCTTTCTTT. Translation: CASSFQGQGTEAFF. V and J are TRBV6-5 and TRBJ1-1, with 9 bases fitting TRBD1. CDR3 length equals 14 residues. Trimming took 4 bases from V and 5 from J; bases not matched to a gene: 5. The germline V gene has CDR1 MNHEY and CDR2 SVGAGI.

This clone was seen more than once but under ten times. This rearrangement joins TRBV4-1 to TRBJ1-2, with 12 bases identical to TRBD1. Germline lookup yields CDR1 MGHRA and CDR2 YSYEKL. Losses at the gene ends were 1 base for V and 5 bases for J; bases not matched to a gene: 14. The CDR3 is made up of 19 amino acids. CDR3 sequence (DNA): TGCGCCAGCAGCCAAGCGGGTAATTGGGGACAGGGGGCGCCGTATGGCTACACCTTC. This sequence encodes CASSQAGNWGQGAPYGYTF.

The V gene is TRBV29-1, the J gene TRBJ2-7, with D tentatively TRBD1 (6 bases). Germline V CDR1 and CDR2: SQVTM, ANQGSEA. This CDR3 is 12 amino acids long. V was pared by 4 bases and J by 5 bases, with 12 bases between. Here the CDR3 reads CSVGTVSDEQYF. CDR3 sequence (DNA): TGCAGCGTTGGGACAGTATCCGACGAGCAGTACTTC.

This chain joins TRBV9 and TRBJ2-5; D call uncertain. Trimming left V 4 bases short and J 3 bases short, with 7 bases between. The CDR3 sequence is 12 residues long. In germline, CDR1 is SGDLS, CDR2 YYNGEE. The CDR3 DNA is TGTGCCAGCAGCCCATTAGAAGAGACCCAGTACTTC. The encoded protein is CASSPLEETQYF.

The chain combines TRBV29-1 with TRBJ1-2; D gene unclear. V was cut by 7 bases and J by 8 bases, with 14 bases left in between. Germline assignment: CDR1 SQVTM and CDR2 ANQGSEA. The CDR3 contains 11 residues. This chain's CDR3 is CSADKSVGYTF. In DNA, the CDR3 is TGCAGCGCCGACAAGAGTGTCGGCTACACCTTC.

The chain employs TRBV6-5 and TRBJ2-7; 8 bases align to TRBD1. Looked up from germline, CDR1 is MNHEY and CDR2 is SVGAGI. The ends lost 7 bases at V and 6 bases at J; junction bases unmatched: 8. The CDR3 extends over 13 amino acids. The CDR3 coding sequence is TGTGCCAGCACCCAGGGGGCCGGTTTCGAGCAGTACTTC. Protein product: CASTQGAGFEQYF.

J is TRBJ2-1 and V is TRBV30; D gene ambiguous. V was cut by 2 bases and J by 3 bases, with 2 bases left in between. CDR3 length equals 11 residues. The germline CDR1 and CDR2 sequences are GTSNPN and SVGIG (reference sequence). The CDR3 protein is CAWSYYNEQFF. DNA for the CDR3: TGTGCCTGGAGTTACTACAATGAGCAGTTCTTC.

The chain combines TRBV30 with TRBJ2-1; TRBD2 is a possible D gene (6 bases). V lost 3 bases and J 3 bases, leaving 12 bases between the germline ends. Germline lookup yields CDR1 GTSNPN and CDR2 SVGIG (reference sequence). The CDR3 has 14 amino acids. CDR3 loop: CAWRNGGSYNEQFF. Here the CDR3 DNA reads TGTGCCTGGAGGAACGGGGGAAGCTACAATGAGCAGTTCTTC.